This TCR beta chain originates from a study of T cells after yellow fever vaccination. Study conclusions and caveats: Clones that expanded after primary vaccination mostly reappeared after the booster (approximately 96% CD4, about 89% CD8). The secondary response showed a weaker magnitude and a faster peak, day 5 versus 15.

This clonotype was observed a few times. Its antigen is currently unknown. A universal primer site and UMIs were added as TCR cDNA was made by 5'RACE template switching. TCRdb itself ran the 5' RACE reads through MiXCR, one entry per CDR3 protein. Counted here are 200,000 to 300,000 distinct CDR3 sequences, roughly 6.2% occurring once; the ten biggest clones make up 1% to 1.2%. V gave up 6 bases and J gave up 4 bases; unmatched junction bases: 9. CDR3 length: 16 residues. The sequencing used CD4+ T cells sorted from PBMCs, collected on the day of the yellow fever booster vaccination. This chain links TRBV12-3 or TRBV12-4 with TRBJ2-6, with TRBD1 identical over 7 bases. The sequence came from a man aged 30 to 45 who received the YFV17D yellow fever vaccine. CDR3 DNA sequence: TGTGCCAGCAGGGTCGAAGGGGGCCCGGGGGCCAACGTCCTGACTTTC. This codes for CASRVEGGPGANVLTF.